This T cell receptor beta chain was documented in a study of T-cell memory formation after mild COVID-19. This clonotype came up many times. TCRdb itself ran the 5' RACE reads through MiXCR, one entry per CDR3 protein. The data contain about 360,000 distinct CDR3 sequences, roughly 13% of them singletons. The germline CDR1 and CDR2 sequences are SGHRS and YFSETQ. There are 11 residues in the CDR3. Deletions cut 7 bases from V and 7 bases from J, with 12 bases between. Sequences were obtained from PBMCs or a T cell subset sorted from them (not recorded which). This clonotype was obtained from a man younger than 30 who had mild COVID-19 (a few samples of this study predate the infection). Cell type and time point are not known. The V call is TRBV5-1, the J call TRBJ2-7, with D perhaps assigned TRBD1 or TRBD2 (5 bases each). This CDR3 is CASWDQREQYF. DNA for the CDR3: TGCGCCAGCTGGGACCAGCGGGAGCAGTACTTC.